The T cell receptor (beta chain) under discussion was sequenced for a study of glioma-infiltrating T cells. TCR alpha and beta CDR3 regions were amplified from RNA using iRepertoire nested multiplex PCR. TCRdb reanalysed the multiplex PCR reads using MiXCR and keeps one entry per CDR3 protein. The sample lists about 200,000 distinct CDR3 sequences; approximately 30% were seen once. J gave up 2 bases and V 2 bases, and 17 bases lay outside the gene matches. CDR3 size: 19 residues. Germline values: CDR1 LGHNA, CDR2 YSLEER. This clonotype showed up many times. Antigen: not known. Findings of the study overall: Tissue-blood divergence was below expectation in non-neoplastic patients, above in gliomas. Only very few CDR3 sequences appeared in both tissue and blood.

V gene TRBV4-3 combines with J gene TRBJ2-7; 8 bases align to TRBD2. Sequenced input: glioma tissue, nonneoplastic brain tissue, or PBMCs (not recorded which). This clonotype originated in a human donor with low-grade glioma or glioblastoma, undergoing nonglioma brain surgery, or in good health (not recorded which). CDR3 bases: TGCGCCAGCAGCCAATGGGCCCTGCGATCCAGCGGGAGAACCTACGAGCAGTACTTC. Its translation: CASSQWALRSSGRTYEQYF.